Below are 27 T cell receptor beta chains sequenced from a single sample in a study of cytomegalovirus exposure and HLA in healthy donors. Amplification used 60 Vbeta primers and 13 Jbeta primers. Data came from immunoSEQ multiplex PCR; TCRdb stores just in-frame clones and leaves some out. The sample lists some 120,000 clones; over 65% were seen once. The sample comprised PBMCs. Receptors originate from a man aged 45-60 years in good health and CMV-seronegative.

This clone showed up just once. The CDR3 sequence is CASSVLAGVKNTGELFF. The CDR3 region has the DNA TGTGCCAGCAGCGTACTAGCGGGGGTCAAGAACACCGGGGAGCTGTTTTTT. V is TRBV9 and J is TRBJ2-2; 10 positions agree with TRBD2. J gave up 1 base and V 1 base, and 4 bases lay outside the gene matches. The CDR3 spans 17 residues. CDR1 and CDR2 (germline): SGDLS, YYNGEE.

V and J are TRBV15 and TRBJ1-2, with a weak D call TRBD1 (5 bases). V lost 0 bases, J lost 1 base, and 12 bases lay in between. The V gene's germline CDR1 is LNHNV and CDR2 YYDKDF (reference sequence). The length of the CDR3 is 16 residues. CDR3 region: CATSRDGAGVNYGYTF. As DNA, the CDR3 is TGTGCCACCAGCAGAGATGGGGCCGGAGTTAACTATGGCTACACCTTC.

This sequence joins TRBV29-1 and TRBJ2-3; no firm D call. CDR1 is SQVTM and CDR2 is ANQGSEA in the germline V gene. The CDR3 consists of 10 residues. Trimming removed 8 bases from V and 3 bases from J, with 6 bases in between. CDR3 in amino acids: CSIETDTQYF. Here the CDR3 DNA reads TGCAGCATAGAGACAGATACGCAGTATTTT.

The genes are TRBV6-6 and TRBJ1-1, with unresolved D. Germline V gene data show CDR1 as MNHNY and CDR2 as SVGAGI (reference sequence). Trimming removed 10 bases at V and 5 bases at J, with 20 bases between. The CDR3 consists of 14 residues. In DNA, the CDR3 is TGTGCCACCTCCCCGTCCCGGCCCGGGACTGAAGCTTTCTTT. Amino acids: CATSPSRPGTEAFF.

The rearrangement uses TRBV6-5 and TRBJ1-4, with 9 positions matching TRBD1. Trimming took 0 bases from V and 8 from J; bases not matched to a gene: 1. The V gene's germline CDR1 is MNHEY and CDR2 SVGAGI. There are 14 residues in the CDR3. The CDR3 protein is CASSYSGTGEKLFF. CDR3 bases: TGTGCCAGCAGTTACTCCGGGACAGGGGAAAAACTGTTTTTT.

J is TRBJ2-1 and V is TRBV18; D not certain. Germline V CDR1 and CDR2: KGHSH, LQKENI. V shed 6 bases and J shed 4 bases, with 13 bases lying between them. The CDR3 consists of 14 residues. The CDR3 spells CASSADIGYNEQFF. Here the CDR3 DNA reads TGTGCCAGCTCCGCGGATATTGGATACAATGAGCAGTTCTTC.

The rearrangement links TRBV4-2 to TRBJ2-5, with D possibly TRBD2 on 6 matching bases. This CDR3 contains 16 residues. V lost 0 bases and J 5 bases, leaving 16 bases between the germline ends. Looked up from germline, CDR1 is LGHNA and CDR2 is YNFKEQ. The CDR3 is CASSQEKRDSGETQYF. The CDR3 DNA sequence: TGTGCCAGCAGCCAAGAAAAAAGGGACTCTGGGGAGACCCAGTACTTC.

V is TRBV7-8 and J is TRBJ2-2, with TRBD1 matching 7 bases. Trimming at V came to 6 bases and at J to 1 base, leaving 5 bases not matched to a gene. The length of the CDR3 is 15 residues. Germline CDR1 and CDR2: SGHVS and FQNEAQ. CDR3 amino acids: CASRRTGVNTGELFF. CDR3 DNA: TGTGCCAGCAGAAGAACAGGGGTGAACACCGGGGAGCTGTTTTTT. Full variable domain (remainder filled in from reference TRBV7-8 and TRBJ2-2): GAGVSQSPRYKVAKRGQDVALRCDPISGHVSLFWYQQALGQGPEFLTYFQNEAQLDKSGLPSDRFFAERPEGSVSTLKIQRTQQEDSAVYLCASRRTGVNTGELFFGEGSRLTVL.

The chain carries TRBV5-6 and TRBJ1-6, with D unresolved. The CDR3 sequence is 17 residues long. Per the germline V gene, CDR1 is SGHDT and CDR2 is YYEEEE. V shed 3 bases and J shed 7 bases, with 20 bases lying between them. In DNA, the CDR3 is TGTGCCAGCAGCTCCTATACGCGGGCAGGAAAAAATTCACCCCTCCACTTT. Protein sequence: CASSSYTRAGKNSPLHF.

The gene calls are TRBV4-1 and TRBJ1-2; TRBD1 aligns across 10 bases. Trimming removed 4 bases from V and 6 bases from J; junction bases left unmatched: 14. CDR3 length: 17 amino acids. Germline-derived CDR1 and CDR2 are MGHRA and YSYEKL. In nucleotides, the CDR3 is TGCGCCAGCAGCCGCACGAATCCGGGACAGGGGATCCATGGCTACACCTTC. Its translation: CASSRTNPGQGIHGYTF.

With regard to this clone: At one boundary the junction diverges from the germline segment, which might be a read error. The same CDR3 arises from other DNA sequences in this sample as well. The chain is built from TRBV5-5 and TRBJ1-6; D possibly corresponds to TRBD1 (6 bases). CDR1 and CDR2 (germline): SGHKS, YYEKEE (reference sequence). This CDR3 region has 16 residues. CDR3 protein: CASSFDRTVGNSPLHF. The CDR3 coding sequence is TGTGCCAGCAGCTTCGACAGGACGGTTGGGAATTCGCCCCTCCACTTT.

The chain joins TRBV2 to TRBJ2-7, with 9 bases that match TRBD1. Germline V lookup: CDR1 SNHLY, CDR2 FYNNEI. This CDR3 contains 14 residues. V gave up 6 bases and J gave up 3 bases; unmatched junction bases: 6. CDR3 sequence: CASRVDRGDYEQYV. The CDR3 DNA follows: TGTGCCAGCAGGGTGGACAGGGGCGACTACGAGCAGTACGTC.

Concerning this clone: Other DNA sequences of this sample code for an identical CDR3. The rearrangement links TRBV14 to TRBJ1-2, with 12 bases matching TRBD1. The CDR3 is 13 amino acids. The junction had 2 bases not matched to a gene; V was cut back by 4 bases and J by 8 bases. The germline V gene encodes CDR1 SGHDN and CDR2 FVKESK. This CDR3 is CASSPGTGGGYTF. The CDR3 DNA follows: TGTGCCAGCAGCCCCGGGACAGGGGGCGGCTACACCTTC.

This clone was detected only once. The J gene is TRBJ1-6, the V gene TRBV6-5; D is perhaps TRBD1 (6 bases). CDR1 is MNHEY and CDR2 is SVGAGI in the germline V gene. V lost 6 bases, J lost 8 bases, and 11 bases lay in between. The CDR3 totals 13 residues. The CDR3 coding sequence is TGTGCCAGCAGAAATAACAGGGATTCACCCCTCCACTTT. This codes for CASRNNRDSPLHF.

The rearrangement joins TRBV30 to TRBJ2-7; tentative D call: TRBD1 (5 bases). There are 14 residues in the CDR3. V shed 3 bases and J shed 5 bases, with 17 bases lying between them. Germline CDR1 GTSNPN, CDR2 SVGIG (reference sequence). CDR3 amino acids: CAWSADSLEDEQYF. The CDR3 coding sequence is TGTGCCTGGAGCGCCGACAGCCTAGAAGACGAGCAGTACTTC.

V usage is TRBV4-3 and J usage is TRBJ2-1, with 7 bases fitting TRBD1. The junction had 11 bases not matched to a gene; V was cut back by 4 bases and J by 8 bases. The germline gives CDR1 LGHNA, CDR2 YSLEER. The CDR3 length is 15 residues. CDR3 bases: TGCGCCAGCAGCCGAGGGGGCCCCACATCCGATGAGCAGTTCTTC. This sequence encodes CASSRGGPTSDEQFF.

The chain joins TRBV5-5 to TRBJ1-5, with 7 bases identical to TRBD1. The CDR3 covers 18 residues. Germline-derived CDR1 and CDR2 are SGHKS and YYEKEE (reference sequence). J was trimmed by 0 bases and V by 1 base; bases with no gene match: 10. Here the CDR3 DNA reads TGTGCCAGCAGCTTGTATCCGGGACAGAGGGATAGCAATCAGCCCCAGCATTTT. This encodes CASSLYPGQRDSNQPQHF.

The V and J genes are TRBV28 and TRBJ1-4; the D gene is possibly TRBD1 (6 bases). Per the germline V gene, CDR1 is MDHEN and CDR2 is SYDVKM. V lost 5 bases and J lost 2, with 12 bases in between. The CDR3 contains 15 residues. DNA for the CDR3: TGTGCCAGCAGTGAAACAGGGCGGACTAATGAAAAACTGTTTTTT. Amino acid sequence: CASSETGRTNEKLFF.

This sequence joins TRBV4-3 and TRBJ2-7; no firm D call. Germline V gene lookup returns CDR1 LGHNA and CDR2 YSLEER. This CDR3 region has 15 residues. V was clipped by 6 bases and J by 0 bases, with 15 bases between them. Here the CDR3 reads CASSHTAGSSYEQYF. CDR3 sequence (DNA): TGCGCCAGCAGTCACACAGCTGGTAGCTCCTACGAGCAGTACTTC.

The genes are TRBV5-1 and TRBJ2-1; 9 nucleotides match TRBD1. This CDR3 region has 16 residues. Germline V gives CDR1 SGHRS, CDR2 YFSETQ. V shed 3 bases and J 2 bases; nucleotides not matched to a gene: 6. CDR3 coding DNA: TGCGCCAGCAGCTACGGACAGGGGAACCCCTACAATGAGCAGTTCTTC. It codes for CASSYGQGNPYNEQFF.

This sequence joins TRBV5-6 and TRBJ2-1; TRBD1 matches at 8 bases. The V gene's germline CDR1 is SGHDT and CDR2 YYEEEE. The CDR3 has 16 amino acids. The J segment lost 3 bases and the V segment lost 4 bases, leaving 9 bases of the junction unmatched. Here the CDR3 reads CASSLVRGPRYNEQFF. The CDR3 DNA sequence: TGTGCCAGCAGCCTAGTCAGGGGGCCACGCTACAATGAGCAGTTCTTC.

The V and J genes are TRBV6-4 and TRBJ1-2; TRBD1 matches 9 bases. V shed 7 bases, J shed 7 bases, and the junction held 13 bases outside the gene matches. The CDR3 consists of 15 residues. Germline V gene sequence: CDR1 MRHNA, CDR2 SNTAGT. The CDR3 region is CASMTTGTGSFGYTF. Here the CDR3 DNA reads TGTGCCAGCATGACGACCGGGACAGGGAGTTTTGGCTACACCTTC.

CDR3 in DNA: TGTGCCAGCAGTTACTCACAGGGGGACGGAAAACTGTTTTTT. Its translation is CASSYSQGDGKLFF. The V and J genes are TRBV6-6 and TRBJ1-4; 8 nucleotides line up with TRBD1. The V and J ends lost 0 bases and 10 bases, in that order; junction bases with no gene match: 4. Looked up from germline, CDR1 is MNHNY and CDR2 is SVGAGI (reference sequence). The CDR3 totals 14 residues.

The chain recombines TRBV15 with TRBJ2-2, with D maybe TRBD2 (5 bases). Germline-derived CDR1 and CDR2 are LNHNV and YYDKDF (reference sequence). V was clipped by 0 bases and J by 0 bases, with 11 bases between them. The CDR3 runs 17 residues. CDR3 in amino acids: CATSRDLMGANTGELFF. The CDR3 DNA reads TGTGCCACCAGCAGAGATCTGATGGGAGCGAACACCGGGGAGCTGTTTTTT.

This clone was observed a handful of times. Other DNA sequences in the same sample also yield this CDR3. This chain joins TRBV6-5 and TRBJ1-2; D gene ambiguous. The CDR3 runs 13 residues. V gave up 8 bases and J gave up 3 bases, with 13 bases separating them. Germline loops: CDR1 MNHEY, CDR2 SVGAGI. CDR3 in DNA: TGTGCCAGCTCCCGCGGTGCTGACTATGGCTACACCTTC. Its translation is CASSRGADYGYTF.

The chain combines TRBV19 with TRBJ1-1, with D possibly TRBD1 on 5 matching bases. CDR3 size: 13 residues. Between the trimmed V and J ends, which lost 6 bases and 1 base, there was a span of 9 bases. Per germline, CDR1 LNHDA and CDR2 SQIVND (reference sequence). CDR3 bases: TGTGCCAGTAGCCAGGACACGAACACTGAAGCTTTCTTT. Its translation: CASSQDTNTEAFF.

The chain is built from TRBV5-1 and TRBJ2-3, with TRBD1 matching 10 bases. Losses at the gene ends were 4 bases for V and 3 bases for J; bases not matched to a gene: 11. The germline V gene has CDR1 SGHRS and CDR2 YFSETQ. The CDR3 spans 17 residues. The CDR3 spells CASSLTGQGEETDTQYF. The CDR3 bases are TGCGCCAGCAGCCTTACCGGACAGGGGGAGGAGACAGATACGCAGTATTTT.